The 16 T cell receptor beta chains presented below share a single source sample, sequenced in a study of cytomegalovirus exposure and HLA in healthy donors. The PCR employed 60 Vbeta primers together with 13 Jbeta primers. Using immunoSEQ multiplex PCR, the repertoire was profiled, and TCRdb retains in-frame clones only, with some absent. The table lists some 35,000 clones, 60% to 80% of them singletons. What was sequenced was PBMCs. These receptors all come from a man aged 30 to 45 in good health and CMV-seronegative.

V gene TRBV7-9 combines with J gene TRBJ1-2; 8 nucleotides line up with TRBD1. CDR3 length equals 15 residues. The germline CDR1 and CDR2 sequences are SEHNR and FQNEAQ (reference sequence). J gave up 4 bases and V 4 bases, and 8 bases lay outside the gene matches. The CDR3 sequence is CASSWQGAQGYGYTF. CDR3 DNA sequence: TGTGCCAGCAGCTGGCAGGGGGCGCAAGGCTATGGCTACACCTTC.

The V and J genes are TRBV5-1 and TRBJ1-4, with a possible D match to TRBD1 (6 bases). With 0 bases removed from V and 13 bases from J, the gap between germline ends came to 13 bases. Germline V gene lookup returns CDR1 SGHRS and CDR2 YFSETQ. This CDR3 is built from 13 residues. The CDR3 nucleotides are TGCGCCAGCAGCTTGGAAGAGGGGGGGGGACTGTTTTTT. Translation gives CASSLEEGGGLFF.

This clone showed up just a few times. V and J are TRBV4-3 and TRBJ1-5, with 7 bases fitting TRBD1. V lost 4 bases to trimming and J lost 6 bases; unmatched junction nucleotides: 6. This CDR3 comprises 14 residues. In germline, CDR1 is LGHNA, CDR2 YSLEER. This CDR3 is CASSPRQGSQPQHF. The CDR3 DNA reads TGCGCCAGCAGCCCAAGACAGGGCAGTCAGCCCCAGCATTTT.

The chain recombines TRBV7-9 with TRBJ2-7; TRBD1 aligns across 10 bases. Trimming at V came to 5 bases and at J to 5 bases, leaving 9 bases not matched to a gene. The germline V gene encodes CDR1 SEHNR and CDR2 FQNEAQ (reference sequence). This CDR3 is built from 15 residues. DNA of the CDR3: TGTGCCAGCAGCACACCGGGACAGGGGAACCACGAGCAGTACTTC. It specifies CASSTPGQGNHEQYF.

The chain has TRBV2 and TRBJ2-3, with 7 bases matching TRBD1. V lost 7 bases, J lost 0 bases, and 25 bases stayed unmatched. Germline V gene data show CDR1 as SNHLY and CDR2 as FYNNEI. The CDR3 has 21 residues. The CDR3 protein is CASKRSYISRRQGASTDTQYF. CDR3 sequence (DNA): TGTGCCAGCAAACGAAGCTACATCTCTAGGAGACAGGGCGCTAGCACAGATACGCAGTATTTT.

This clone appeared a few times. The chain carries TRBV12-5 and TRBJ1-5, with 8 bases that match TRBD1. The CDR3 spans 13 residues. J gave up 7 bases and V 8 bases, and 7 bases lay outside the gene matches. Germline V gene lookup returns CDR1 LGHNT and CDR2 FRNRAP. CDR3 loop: CASSDRGDQPQHF. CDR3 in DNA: TGTGCTAGTTCCGACAGGGGCGACCAGCCCCAGCATTTT.

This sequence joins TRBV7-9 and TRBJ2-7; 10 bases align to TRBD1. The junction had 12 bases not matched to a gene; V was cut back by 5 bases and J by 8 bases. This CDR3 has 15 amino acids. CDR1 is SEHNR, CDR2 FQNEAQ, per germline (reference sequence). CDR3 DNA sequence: TGTGCCAGCAGCGCGCTTGGGACAGGGGTTAGTAAGCAGTACTTC. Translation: CASSALGTGVSKQYF.

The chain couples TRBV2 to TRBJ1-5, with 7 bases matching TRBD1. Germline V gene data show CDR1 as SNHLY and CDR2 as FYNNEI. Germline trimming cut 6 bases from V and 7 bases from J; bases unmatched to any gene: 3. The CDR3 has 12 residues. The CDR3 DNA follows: TGTGCCAGCAGCATGACAGGGCAGCCCCAGCATTTT. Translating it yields CASSMTGQPQHF.

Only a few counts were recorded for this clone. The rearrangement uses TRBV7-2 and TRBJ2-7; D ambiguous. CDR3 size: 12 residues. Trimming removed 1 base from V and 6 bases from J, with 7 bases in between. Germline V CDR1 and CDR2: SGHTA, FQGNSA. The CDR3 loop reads CASSLVPFEQYF. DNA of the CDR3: TGTGCCAGCAGCTTAGTCCCTTTCGAGCAGTACTTC.

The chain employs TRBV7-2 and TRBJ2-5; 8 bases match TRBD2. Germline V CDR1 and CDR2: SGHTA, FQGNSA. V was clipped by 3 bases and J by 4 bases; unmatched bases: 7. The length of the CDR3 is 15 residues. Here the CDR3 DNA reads TGTGCCAGCAGCTTCGGGACTAGTGTACGAGAGACCCAGTACTTC. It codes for CASSFGTSVRETQYF.

This chain's CDR3 is CASSLGEAYGEQYF. The CDR3 bases are TGCGCCAGCAGCTTGGGGGAGGCCTACGGCGAGCAGTACTTC. The genes are TRBV5-1 and TRBJ2-7, with a weak D call TRBD2 (6 bases). CDR3 size: 14 residues. Germline CDR1 SGHRS, CDR2 YFSETQ. The germline V and J ends were trimmed by 0 bases and 6 bases, with 13 bases remaining between them.

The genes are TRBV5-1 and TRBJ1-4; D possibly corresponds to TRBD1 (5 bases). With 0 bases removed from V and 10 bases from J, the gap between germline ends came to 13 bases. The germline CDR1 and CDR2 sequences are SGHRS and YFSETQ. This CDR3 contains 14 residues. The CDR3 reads CASSLEATGGKLFF. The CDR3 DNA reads TGCGCCAGCAGCTTGGAGGCCACCGGGGGAAAACTGTTTTTT.

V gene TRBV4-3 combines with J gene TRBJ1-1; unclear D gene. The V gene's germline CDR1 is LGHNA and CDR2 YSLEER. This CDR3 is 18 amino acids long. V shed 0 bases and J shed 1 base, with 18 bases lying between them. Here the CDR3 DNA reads TGCGCCAGCAGCCAAGAGGATTTTCTTGCGACAAAGAACACTGAAGCTTTCTTT. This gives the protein CASSQEDFLATKNTEAFF.

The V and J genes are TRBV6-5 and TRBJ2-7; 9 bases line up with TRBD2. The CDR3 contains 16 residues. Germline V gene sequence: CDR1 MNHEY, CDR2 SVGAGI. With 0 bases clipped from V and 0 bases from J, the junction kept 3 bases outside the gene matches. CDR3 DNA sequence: TGTGCCAGCAGTTACTCACTAGCGGGCTCCTCCTACGAGCAGTACTTC. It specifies CASSYSLAGSSYEQYF.

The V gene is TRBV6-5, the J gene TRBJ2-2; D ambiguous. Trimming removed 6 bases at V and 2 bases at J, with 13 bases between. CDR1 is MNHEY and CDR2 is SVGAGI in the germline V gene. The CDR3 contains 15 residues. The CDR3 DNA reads TGTGCCAGCAGCCCAGACACTTTTAACACCGGGGAGCTGTTTTTT. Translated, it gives CASSPDTFNTGELFF.

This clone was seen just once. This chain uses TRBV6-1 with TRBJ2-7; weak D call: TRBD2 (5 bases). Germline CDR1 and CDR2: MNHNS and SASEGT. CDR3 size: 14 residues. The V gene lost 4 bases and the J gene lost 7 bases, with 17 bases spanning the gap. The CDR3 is CASSGGQSFWEQYF. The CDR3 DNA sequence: TGTGCCAGCAGTGGAGGGCAGTCCTTCTGGGAGCAGTACTTC.